This TCR beta chain was profiled in a study of cytomegalovirus exposure and HLA in healthy donors (TCRdb year 2017). Some background on the complete study: According to an earlier analysis of 587 of the donors, 150 million to 200 million T cells yielded 95 million to 140 million unique TCR beta sequences and around 300 Gb of sequence data. An early release that covered roughly 600 HLA-typed donors contained approximately 300 gigabases of sequencing data and 70 million to 100 million unique TCR sequences. The genetic ancestry cluster associated with self-reported Caucasian donors included about 84% of the 398 genotyped donors. The study was designed to test whether signatures of past pathogen exposure could be identified by cataloging public T cell receptors. The study used immunosequencing to profile the T cell repertoires of approximately 640 subjects and linked those repertoires to cytomegalovirus serostatus. In addition to the first cohort of approximately 670 subjects, a separate validation cohort of 120 different subjects was used. The study combined high-throughput TCR immunosequencing, statistical association of individual TCRs with disease status, and machine learning to predict cytomegalovirus infection status. A later analysis re-analyzed previously published TCR beta repertoires from 666 donors and added high-resolution HLA genotyping to study TCR occurrence patterns. The later analysis used no new phenotypic data to find candidate immune exposures, relying instead on TCR beta sequences and their occurrence across donors. An earlier analysis of several hundred of the donors used high-throughput TCR beta sequencing to judge whether each TCR beta V gene segment behaved as functional or pseudogenic. Donor age, sex, ethnicity and CMV serostatus were collected together with the repertoire data. In a later genetic analysis, genome-wide SNP genotypes for about 55% of the roughly 700 donors were used, and that subset was treated as a discovery cohort. All discovery cohort repertoires had been generated using a single sequencing platform. Both class I and class II loci were covered by HLA typing, at four-digit resolution. Typing coverage differed by locus: A, B, C, DRB1 and DQB1 were typed in roughly 620-630 donors, DQA1 in about 500, DPA1 in 606, and DPB1 in around 440. Roughly 5 DR-DQ haplotypes were treated as single units for association and clustering because of strong linkage in the cohort. Across approximately 400 genotyped donors of the cohort, an average of about 250,000 unique TCR beta nucleotide sequences per donor were sequenced, and roughly 17% of those sequences were non-productive.

The full study reports these points: The classifier was reported to diagnose cytomegalovirus status with high specificity and sensitivity in both the original cohort and the validation cohort. Immune exposure information for the cohort was limited to CMV serostatus. A further reported finding was that TCR beta sequences accurately predicted the HLA-A and HLA-B alleles for most subjects in the first cohort. The study listed over 150 TCR beta chains as associated with cytomegalovirus. The earlier analysis of around 600 of the donors excluded 15 to 20 rarely observed V segments, including chromosome 9 orphons, because counts were too low. An earlier analysis of around 500 of the donors showed that most TCR beta V segments appeared in productive rearrangements either about 87% or about 30% of the time, which broadly matched IMGT annotations. Strong co-occurrence of HLA alleles, especially DR and DQ, made assigning TCR associations to individual alleles difficult. Most TCR sequences were seen in very few donors, while some public TCRs were found in many individuals. In vitro tests confirmed that a few of the cytomegalovirus-associated TCR beta chains recognize cytomegalovirus antigens. In a later analysis, HLA-associated TCR beta chains showed more clonal expansion and lower generation probabilities than non-associated chains that were equally common. Because some donors lacked HLA typing at each locus, the association tests relied only on the typed subset. A later analysis associated about 17,000 TCR beta sequences with specific HLA alleles at a false discovery rate of 0.05. Several of the top co-occurrence clusters appeared to be linked to parvovirus B19, influenza, CMV and Epstein-Barr virus, according to a later analysis. Some IMGT-functional V segments, including TRBV6-2 and TRBV6-3, could not be told apart with the 87-base-pair reads, so those segments were excluded. According to a later analysis, TCR association rates differed among HLA loci, with DRB1 alleles showing the most associated TCRs and HLA-C alleles showing the fewest. Correlated functional status among segregating V segments might reflect linkage disequilibrium, but an unknown experimental factor could not be ruled out. A later genetic analysis reported fewer N-insertions in productive TCRs among donors in an Asian-associated ancestry cluster than the roughly 690-donor mean. A later genetic analysis associated a missense DCLRE1C variant with V-gene and J-gene trimming of TCR beta chains, and an independent cohort replicated the association. Sequencing depth was assumed to be roughly uniform across donors in the presence/absence analyses, though that assumption may not hold. The authors suggested that the approach could potentially be extended to other disease states and immunological phenotypes. The cohort was sequenced for TCR beta chains only, and without alpha or paired-chain data the features that could be detected were limited. Most CMV-associated TCR beta chains appeared to be HLA-restricted in a later analysis, and the HLA associations seemed to be driven largely by CMV exposure. A group of highly shared sequence variants was considered likely to be a technical artifact of the sequencing pipeline.

In total, approximately 690 healthy bone marrow donors made up the cohort. At the time of sampling, all cohort members were nominally healthy, though unrecorded immune exposures were likely present. The donor was CMV seropositive and belonged to the group of a few hundred seropositive cohort members. Every donor gave a peripheral blood sample, and the peripheral blood mononuclear cells from that sample were used for TCR beta sequencing. The Qiagen DNeasy Blood Extraction Kit was used to extract genomic DNA from the blood cell samples. The germline V end is reduced by 6 bases and the J end by 5 bases; junction bases left unmatched: 9. Reading from cysteine to phenylalanine, the CDR3 counts 14 amino acids. This entry keeps only the CDR3 DNA: 42 bases, framed from base 1. CDR1 MNHEY and CDR2 SVGAGI are derived from the germline V gene. The protocol used for the library was the immunoSEQ multiplex PCR assay. For the multiplex PCR, a mixture combining 60 forward primers for TCR Vbeta segments and 13 reverse primers for TCR Jbeta segments was used. The CDR3 region of rearranged TCR beta genes was amplified from genomic DNA with a multiplex PCR assay. The Illumina HiSeq System was used to sequence the amplified TCR beta libraries as 87-base-pair reads. On the authors' methods: A later analysis counted 65 million to 90 million unique TCR beta chains across the 666 repertoires, and roughly 9.9 million of these chains were shared by at least two donors. A nearest-neighbor algorithm error-corrected the raw reads and collapsed the reads into unique sequences, merging closely related sequences to remove PCR and sequencing errors. Alignment of CDR3 sequences to IMGT reference sequences was used to assign V, D and J gene segments. Each retained sequence needed at least a six-nucleotide match to both a V gene segment and a J gene segment. Rearrangements were classified as productive when the CDR3 lacked stop codons and remained in frame with V and J, and all other rearrangements were classified as non-productive. CDR3 was defined according to IMGT convention as the region running from the second conserved V-encoded cysteine to the conserved J-encoded phenylalanine. Sequences without an unambiguous match to a single V gene segment were excluded from the earlier analysis of about 630 of the donors. In an earlier analysis of some 590 of the donors, V segments were called functional above 56.7% productive rearrangements and were called segregating when the between-donor standard deviation exceeded 5%. A statistical classification framework was built to diagnose cytomegalovirus status from the catalog of TCR beta chain sequences. V and J gene assignment, in a later analysis, came from comparing TCR nucleotide sequences with IMGT/GENE-DB human TR gene sequences. Using the TCRdist pipeline, a later analysis assigned CDR3 sequences along with most-parsimonious VDJ recombination scenarios. In a later analysis, each TCR beta chain was defined by its CDR3 amino acid sequence together with its V-gene family, and reads lacking a unique V-gene family were excluded. As a way to deal with suspected cross-contamination and a sequencing artifact, a later analysis dropped approximately 570 nucleotide sequences that were highly shared and had low generation probability. For each public chain, a later analysis derived a clonal expansion index from normalized ranks of inferred template counts within each repertoire. In a later analysis, generation probabilities were computed with a VDJ recombination model fitted to out-of-frame rearrangements, and the resulting probabilities were checked against IGoR. In a later analysis, hypergeometric tests were used to score TCR-TCR, TCR-HLA and TCR-CMV co-occurrence, with a repertoire-size bias correction applied to TCR pairs. A later analysis estimated false discovery rates by permuting HLA or CMV assignments 20 times. A later analysis grouped co-occurring TCRs with DBSCAN, adding TCRdist sequence similarity when clustering within HLA-allele-positive subsets. Repertoires with fewer than 30,000 or more than 120,000 public chains were left out of co-occurrence clustering, as were roughly five repertoires with anomalous nucleotide sharing. What TCRdb holds here is the immuneACCESS table cut down to in-frame rearrangements. Part of the clones is not present; checked against another copy, under half of the missing clones reflect an unresolved V gene, and the others are unexplained. That table is the source of V, J and clone size, and D and trimming were worked out from the DNA. This sample comprises about 120,000 clones, 15% to 20% of them detected only once. The ten largest account for about 2.6% of the sample.

With regard to this clone: Its target antigen remains unknown. The record has no base qualities; no much larger clone is one base away.

The sequence is built from TRBV6-5 and TRBJ1-2; 7 of the junction bases match TRBD1. This TCR came from a female donor in good health and CMV-seropositive. The sequenced sample consisted of PBMCs. The CDR3 here reads CASSHQGGSYGYTF. The DNA sequence follows: TGTGCCAGCAGCCATCAGGGGGGATCTTATGGCTACACCTTC.